This T cell receptor (beta chain) stems from a study of T cells after posttransplantation cyclophosphamide. Study conclusions and caveats: Tissue-infiltrating T cells from skin or gut overlapped little with blood T cells. Donor CD8+ memory clones often dominated recipient blood repertoires at later times. Recipient CMV seropositivity and CMV reactivation strongly tracked TRB clonality.

Produced via immunoSEQ multiplex PCR; TCRdb's table is partial and in-frame only. The sample includes approximately 7,300 clones, none of them occurring once. This clone was found many times. Its antigen is not identified. Cyclophosphamide on days +3 and +4 followed busulfan-fludarabine conditioning and a marrow graft. Germline-derived CDR1 and CDR2 are SGHVS and FQNEAQ. The CDR3 covers 19 residues. V trimming: 1 base; J trimming: 3 bases; junction bases outside the gene matches: 15. The input for sequencing was PBMCs, taken after allogeneic stem cell transplant with posttransplant cyclophosphamide. The origin of this receptor is a female patient aged 50-65 years who received an allogeneic stem cell transplant from an unrelated donor, was CMV-positive, and had acute GVHD only. Some T cells may be supplied by the graft donor. The chain joins TRBV7-8 to TRBJ2-1; TRBD2 matches 7 bases. CDR3 residues: CASSLGSGPSGPNYNEQFF. For the CDR3, the DNA is TGTGCCAGCAGCTTAGGTAGTGGTCCTAGCGGCCCGAACTACAATGAGCAGTTCTTC.